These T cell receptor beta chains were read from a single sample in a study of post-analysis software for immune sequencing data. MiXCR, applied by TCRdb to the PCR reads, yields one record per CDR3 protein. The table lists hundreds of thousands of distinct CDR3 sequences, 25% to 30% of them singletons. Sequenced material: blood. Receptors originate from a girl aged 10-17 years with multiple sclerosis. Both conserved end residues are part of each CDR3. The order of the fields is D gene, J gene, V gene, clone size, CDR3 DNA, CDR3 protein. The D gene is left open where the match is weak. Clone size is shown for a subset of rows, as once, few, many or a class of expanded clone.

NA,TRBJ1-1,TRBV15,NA,TGTGCCACCAGCACCGGAACATCAGGGGACACTGAAGCTTTCTTT,CATSTGTSGDTEAFF
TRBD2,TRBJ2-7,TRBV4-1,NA,TGCGCCAGCAGCCAACCCGGGACTAACTCCTACAATGAGCAGTACTTC,CASSQPGTNSYNEQYF
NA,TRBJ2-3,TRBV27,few,TGTGCCAGCAATGCGGTTTCAACAACAGATACGCAGTATTTT,CASNAVSTTDTQYF
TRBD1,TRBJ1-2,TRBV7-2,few,TGTGCCAGCAGCTTAGCAGGGGGCGGGGGTAACTATGGCTACACCTTC,CASSLAGGGGNYGYTF
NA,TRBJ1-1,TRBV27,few,TGTGCCAGCAGTTCCCCCATGACCACTGAAGCTTTCTTT,CASSSPMTTEAFF
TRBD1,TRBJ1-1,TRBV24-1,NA,TGTGCCACCGCGCAGCGGGACAGGGCCACTGAAGCTTTCTTT,CATAQRDRATEAFF
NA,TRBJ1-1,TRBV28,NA,TGTGCCAGCAGTGCCCCCGGGCGGGACACTGAAGCTTTCTTT,CASSAPGRDTEAFF
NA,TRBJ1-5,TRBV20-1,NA,TGCAGTGCTAATAAAAGAGAACGCAATCAGCCCCAGCATTTT,CSANKRERNQPQHF
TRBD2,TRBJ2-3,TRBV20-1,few,TGCAGTGCTGGATTCGGACTAGCGGGGGATTCGGATACGCAGTATTTT,CSAGFGLAGDSDTQYF
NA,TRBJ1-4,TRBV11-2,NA,TGTGCCAGCAGCTTACCCCCGAGGAGCCTTAATAATGAAAAACTGTTTTTT,CASSLPPRSLNNEKLFF
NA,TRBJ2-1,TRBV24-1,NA,TGTGCCACTCGAGGAGGCGAGACCCAGTTCTTC,CATRGGETQFF
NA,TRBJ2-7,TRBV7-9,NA,TGTGCCAGCAGCCCAGGGTTGGCTCGAGACGAGCAGTACTTC,CASSPGLARDEQYF
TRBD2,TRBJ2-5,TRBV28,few,TGTGCCAGCAGTGCCCAGATACCGGGACTACAAGAGACCCAGTACTTC,CASSAQIPGLQETQYF
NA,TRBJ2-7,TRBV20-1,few,TGCAGTGCTAGAGATCGGGGGTACACCTACGAGCGGTACTTC,CSARDRGYTYERYF
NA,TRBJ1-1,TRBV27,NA,TGTGCCAGCAGTCGTGCGGCGGGGAAAGAAGCTTTCTTT,CASSRAAGKEAFF
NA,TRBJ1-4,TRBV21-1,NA,TGTGCCAGCAGCAACTCGGACAGGGGGCAAACTAATGAAAAACTGTTTTTT,CASSNSDRGQTNEKLFF
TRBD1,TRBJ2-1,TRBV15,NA,TGTGCCACCAGCAGAGATTCAGGACAGGGAAGTTCTCGGTTCTTC,CATSRDSGQGSSRFF
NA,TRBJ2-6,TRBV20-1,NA,TGCAGTGCTAGAGCCCAGGGCGCCTCTGGGGCCAACGTCCGGACTTTC,CSARAQGASGANVRTF
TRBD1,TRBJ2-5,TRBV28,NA,TGTACCAGTTGGGACAGGGGACGAGAGACCCAGTACTTC,CTSWDRGRETQYF
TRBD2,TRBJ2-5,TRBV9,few,TGTGCCAGCAGCGTTTATACTAGCGCGATAGAGACCCAGTACTTC,CASSVYTSAIETQYF
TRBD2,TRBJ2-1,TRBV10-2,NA,TGCGCCAGCAGTGAGTGGCTAGCGGGACCCTTGGGGTCCTACAATGAGCAGTTCTTC,CASSEWLAGPLGSYNEQFF
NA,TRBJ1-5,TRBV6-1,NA,TGTGCCAGCAGTACAGGATCGCCCCAGCATTTT,CASSTGSPQHF
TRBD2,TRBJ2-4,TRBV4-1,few,TGCGCCAGCAGCCAAGAATCGGGTAGCGGGGGTTTAAACATTCAGTACTTC,CASSQESGSGGLNIQYF
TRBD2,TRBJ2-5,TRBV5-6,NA,TGTGCCAGCAGCTTCCGGCTAGCGGGGTTCGAGACCCAGTACTTC,CASSFRLAGFETQYF
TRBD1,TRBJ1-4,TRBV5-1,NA,TGCGCCAGCAGAAGGGACAGCCTAACTGAAAAACTGTTTTTT,CASRRDSLTEKLFF
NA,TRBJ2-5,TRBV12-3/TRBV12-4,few,TGTGCCAGCAGTCTAGGAACCGACGGCGGAGAGACCCAGTACTTC,CASSLGTDGGETQYF
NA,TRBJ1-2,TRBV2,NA,TGTGCCAGCAGTGTGGAGCTCCTCTATGGCTACACCTTC,CASSVELLYGYTF
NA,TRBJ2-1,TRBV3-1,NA,TGTGCCAGCAGCCAATTGGTGGGAGCCAATGAGCAGTTCTTC,CASSQLVGANEQFF
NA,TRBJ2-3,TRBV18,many,TGCGCCAGCAGCCCACAGGGAGATACGCAGTATTTT,CASSPQGDTQYF
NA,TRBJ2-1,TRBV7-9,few,TGTGCCAGCAGCTTTAGACTAGGCTCCTACAATGAGCAGTTCTTC,CASSFRLGSYNEQFF
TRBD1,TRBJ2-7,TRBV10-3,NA,TGTGCCATCAGTGATCCCGGACAGGGGACTATGTACGAGCAGTACTTC,CAISDPGQGTMYEQYF
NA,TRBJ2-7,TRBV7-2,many,TGTGCCAGCAGTAGCTGGGACATTATCCACGAGCAGTACTTC,CASSSWDIIHEQYF
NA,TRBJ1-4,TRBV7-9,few,TGTGCCAGCTATCGGGAAAAACTGTTTTTT,CASYREKLFF
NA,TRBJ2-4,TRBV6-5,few,TGTGCCAGCAGTCGAGGGAGCTCCTGGGGGGACATTCAGTACTTC,CASSRGSSWGDIQYF
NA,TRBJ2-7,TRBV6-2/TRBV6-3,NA,TGTGCCAGCAGTTACATGACAGCCACATCCTACGAGCAGTACTTC,CASSYMTATSYEQYF
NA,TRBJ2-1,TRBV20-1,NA,TGCAGTGCCGGTTTGGACTACTACAATGAGCAGTTCTTC,CSAGLDYYNEQFF
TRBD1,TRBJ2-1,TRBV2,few,TGTGCCAGCAGTGAAGGGACAGGGGGCCGGGATGAGCAGTTCTTC,CASSEGTGGRDEQFF
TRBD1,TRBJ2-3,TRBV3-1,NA,TGTGCCAGCAGCCAAAGGGACAGGGAACGTCCTACAGATACGCAGTATTTT,CASSQRDRERPTDTQYF
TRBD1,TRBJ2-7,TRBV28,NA,TGTGCCAGCAGTTTAGGAGGGACAGGGGTTTTGAAGCAGTACTTC,CASSLGGTGVLKQYF
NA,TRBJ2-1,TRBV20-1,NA,TGCAGTGCTAGCGGTCAGGGGAAGGGGAATGAGCAGTTCTTC,CSASGQGKGNEQFF